This is a list of T cell receptor beta chains from one sample in a study of OX40 agonist ivuxolimab in advanced cancers. Using immunoSEQ multiplex PCR, the repertoire was profiled, and TCRdb retains in-frame clones only, with some absent. The sample lists about 82,000 clones, around 83% occurring once. The material sequenced was CD4+ or CD8+ T cells sorted from blood, taken in a trial of the OX40 agonist ivuxolimab. All receptors come from an adult with an advanced solid tumor such as melanoma, head and neck, liver or kidney cancer. The CDR3 runs from the conserved cysteine through the conserved F or W. D genes are given only for firm matches. Some rows have no size entry. The others give once, few or many, or a class for an expanded clone.

J,size,D,V,DNA,CDR3
TRBJ1-2,-,TRBD1,TRBV4-3,TGCGCCAGCAGCCCCACTTACGGACAGGGTGGATATGGCTACACCTTC,CASSPTYGQGGYGYTF
TRBJ2-7,-,-,TRBV10-3,TGTGCCTGTGGACCCAATAAGGGCGACTTCAGCCACGAGCAGTACTTC,CACGPNKGDFSHEQYF
TRBJ1-6,-,TRBD1,TRBV7-6,TGTGCCAGCAGCCACCGGGACAGGAATTCACCCCTCCACTTT,CASSHRDRNSPLHF
TRBJ2-5,once,TRBD2,TRBV4-1,TGCGCCAGCAGCCGGACTAGCGGGGGGTCCCAAGAGACCCAGTACTTC,CASSRTSGGSQETQYF
TRBJ1-4,once,-,TRBV19,TGTGCCAGTAAACCGGGCCAGGACTATGAAAAACTGTTTTTT,CASKPGQDYEKLFF
TRBJ2-7,-,-,TRBV4-3,TGCGCCAGCAGCCAAGATAGCGCAGGGGAACTGTACGAGCAGTACTTC,CASSQDSAGELYEQYF
TRBJ1-1,few,-,TRBV28,TGTGCCAGCAGTTTGGTGGACACTGAAGCTTTCTTT,CASSLVDTEAFF
TRBJ2-7,-,-,TRBV2,TGTGCCAGCAGTGGAGGGGTAGGAGTCTACGAGCAGTACTTC,CASSGGVGVYEQYF
TRBJ2-5,-,TRBD1,TRBV9,TGTGCCAGCAGCTCCGGGACAGTACGCTCTTCGGAGACCCAGTACTTC,CASSSGTVRSSETQYF
TRBJ2-5,-,TRBD1,TRBV28,TGTGCCACCTCACCCCCACAGGTCCGGACAGGCAGGGAGACCCAGTACTTC,CATSPPQVRTGRETQYF
TRBJ2-7,-,-,TRBV6-5,TGTGCCAGCAGTTACGGCGGCACCTTCTCCTACGAGCAGTACTTC,CASSYGGTFSYEQYF
TRBJ1-3,-,-,TRBV5-6,TGTGCCAGCAGCGTCCTAGAAGGAAACACCATATATTTT,CASSVLEGNTIYF
TRBJ1-1,-,TRBD1,TRBV6-1,TGTGCCAGCGTCAGGGCGACAGGGGGCACAGCTGAAGCTTTCTTT,CASVRATGGTAEAFF
TRBJ1-4,few,-,TRBV6-1,TGTGCCAGCAGACGGACAACGGGAGGTGAAAAACTGTTTTTT,CASRRTTGGEKLFF
TRBJ2-1,once,-,TRBV7-3,TGTGCCAGCGGGCCGGGCCGAAACAATGAGCAGTTCTTC,CASGPGRNNEQFF
TRBJ1-2,once,TRBD1,TRBV18,TGTGCCAGCTCACCACCGTGGACAGGCGGTGGCTACACCTTC,CASSPPWTGGGYTF
TRBJ1-2,-,TRBD1,TRBV13,TGTGCCAGCAGTCGCGGGACAGGGCTCACCTATGGCTACACCTTC,CASSRGTGLTYGYTF
TRBJ2-1,-,-,TRBV2,TGTGCCAGCAGTCTGGAGGGGGGGAGCTCCTACAATGAGCAGTTCTTC,CASSLEGGSSYNEQFF
TRBJ2-3,-,-,TRBV7-3,TGTGCCAGCAGCACTGGGCGGGTAGATACGCAGTATTTT,CASSTGRVDTQYF
TRBJ1-4,-,-,TRBV6-6,TGTGCCAGCAGTCGGGACGGGGCCAGGGAAAAACTGTTTTTT,CASSRDGAREKLFF
TRBJ1-3,-,-,TRBV6-1,TGTGCCAGCAGCAGGGGACATGGCAACACCATATATTTT,CASSRGHGNTIYF
TRBJ1-2,once,-,TRBV10-3,TGTGCCATCAGTGAGTCGGGGGGCGGGTATGGCTACACCTTC,CAISESGGGYGYTF
TRBJ1-4,-,TRBD1,TRBV5-1,TGCGCCAGCAGCGGGACAGATAATGAAAAACTGTTTTTT,CASSGTDNEKLFF
TRBJ1-5,-,-,TRBV7-6,TGCGCCAGCAGCTTAGGGAATAGCAATCAGCCCCAGCATTTT,CASSLGNSNQPQHF
TRBJ2-1,-,-,TRBV29-1,TGCAGCGCTAGGGGGGTGGTGGGGGACAATGAGCAGTTCTTC,CSARGVVGDNEQFF
TRBJ1-5,few,TRBD1,TRBV4-2,TGTGCCAGCAGCTTGGACAGGTCGGGTCAGCCCCAGCATTTT,CASSLDRSGQPQHF
TRBJ2-3,-,TRBD1,TRBV5-1,TGCGCCAGCAGCCATCGGGACAGGGGCACAGATACGCAGTATTTT,CASSHRDRGTDTQYF
TRBJ1-6,-,-,TRBV7-8,TGTGCCAGCAGCTTACTTGGACTGTTGTCGGATTCACCCCTCCACTTT,CASSLLGLLSDSPLHF
TRBJ2-5,-,-,TRBV5-6,TGTGCCAGCAGCTTGGTACCGGGGGCGAGGGAGACCCAGTACTTC,CASSLVPGARETQYF
TRBJ1-2,few,-,TRBV5-4,TGTGCCAGCAGCTCGCCCTTAGGGGAAGACTATGGCTACACCTTC,CASSSPLGEDYGYTF
TRBJ2-2,-,-,TRBV2,TGTGCCAGCAAGTCGACAGATAACACCGGGGAGCTGTTTTTT,CASKSTDNTGELFF
TRBJ1-1,-,-,TRBV6-5,TGTGCCAGCAGTTACGAAAGGAACACTGAAGCTTTCTTT,CASSYERNTEAFF
TRBJ1-1,-,-,TRBV30,TGTGCCTGGAGTGTGCGGGGGGCAGGGGCTGAAGCTTTCTTT,CAWSVRGAGAEAFF
TRBJ1-5,-,TRBD1,TRBV19,TGTGCCAGTAGGGCGGGACAGAGAGGTGGATTGGGTCAGCCCCAGCATTTT,CASRAGQRGGLGQPQHF
TRBJ1-4,-,-,TRBV5-1,TGCGCCAGCAGCGGATTACAGGGACCGCCTAATGAAAAACTGTTTTTT,CASSGLQGPPNEKLFF
TRBJ2-2,once,TRBD1,TRBV19,TGTGCCAGTAATTACCCTGGACAGGGGGGCACCGGGGAGCTGTTTTTT,CASNYPGQGGTGELFF
TRBJ2-1,-,-,TRBV28,TGTGCCAGCGGAGCAACGGGCGCCCTCCGTTCCGGAGAGCAGTTCTTC,CASGATGALRSGEQFF
TRBJ1-2,-,TRBD1,TRBV29-1,TGCAGCGTTGCCGACAGGGGGGCTAACTATGGCTACACCTTC,CSVADRGANYGYTF
TRBJ1-5,-,-,TRBV19,TGTGCCAGTAGTATTGGGCCGGGGCTGGGAGGCACCCAGCATTTT,CASSIGPGLGGTQHF
TRBJ1-2,-,TRBD1,TRBV28,TGTGCCAGCAGCAACTCTGTGACAGGGGGTTCCTATGGCTACACCTTC,CASSNSVTGGSYGYTF
TRBJ1-4,once,-,TRBV27,TGTGCCAGCAGTTTCGGAGGGAAAACTAATGAAAAACTGTTTTTT,CASSFGGKTNEKLFF
TRBJ2-5,-,-,TRBV29-1,TGCAGCGTTGAAGGAGGGGCCTCTATCGAGACCCAGTACTTC,CSVEGGASIETQYF
TRBJ2-7,once,TRBD1,TRBV6-5,TGTGCCAGCAGTCGGACAGGGTTCGAGCAGTACTTC,CASSRTGFEQYF
TRBJ2-5,-,-,TRBV5-6,TGTGCCAGCAGCTTACGAGACGCCGGGGAGACCCAGTACTTC,CASSLRDAGETQYF
TRBJ2-7,-,TRBD1,TRBV5-1,TGCGCCAGCAGCCTAGAGCCTCCGGGACAGGCCTACGAGCAGTACTTC,CASSLEPPGQAYEQYF
TRBJ2-3,-,-,TRBV6-5,TGTGCCAGCAGGGTGGTGACAGGCACAGATACGCAGTATTTT,CASRVVTGTDTQYF
TRBJ1-1,few,-,TRBV28,TGTGCCAGCAGTATTTATGGAAGGGAAGCTTTCTTT,CASSIYGREAFF
TRBJ2-5,once,TRBD2,TRBV2,TGTGCCAGCAGTGAGATTCTGGCGGGGGGGGAGACCCAGTACTTC,CASSEILAGGETQYF
TRBJ1-1,-,-,TRBV7-3,TGTGCCAGCAGCCCCTCCGCAGGGAACACTGAAGCTTTCTTT,CASSPSAGNTEAFF
TRBJ1-1,few,-,TRBV4-2,TGTGCCAGCAGCCTGGGGGTCACTGAAGCTTTCTTT,CASSLGVTEAFF
TRBJ1-4,-,-,TRBV10-1,TGCGCCAGCAGTGAGTCGATCAGCGAAAAACTGTTTTTT,CASSESISEKLFF
TRBJ2-5,-,-,TRBV11-2,TGTGCCAGCAGCCCCGGTGCCCTGGGGGCCCAGTACTTC,CASSPGALGAQYF
TRBJ1-1,once,-,TRBV30,TGTGCCTGGAGTGTCTTCGGCAGGGAACTTGAAGCTTTCTTT,CAWSVFGRELEAFF